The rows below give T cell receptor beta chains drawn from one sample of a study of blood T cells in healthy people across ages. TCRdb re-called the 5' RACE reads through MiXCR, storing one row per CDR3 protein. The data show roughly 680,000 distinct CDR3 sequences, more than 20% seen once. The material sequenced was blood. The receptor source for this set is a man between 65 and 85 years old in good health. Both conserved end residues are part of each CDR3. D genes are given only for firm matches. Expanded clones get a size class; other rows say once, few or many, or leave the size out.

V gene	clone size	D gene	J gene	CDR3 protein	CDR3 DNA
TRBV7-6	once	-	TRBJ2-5	CASTSVGWIQETQYF	TGTGCCAGCACCTCGGTCGGTTGGATCCAAGAGACCCAGTACTTC
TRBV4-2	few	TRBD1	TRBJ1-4	CASSAYRGTNEELFF	TGTGCCAGCAGCGCATACAGGGGAACTAATGAAGAACTGTTTTTT
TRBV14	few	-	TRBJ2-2	CASSKNTGELFF	TGTGCCAGCAGCAAAAACACCGGGGAGCTGTTTTTT
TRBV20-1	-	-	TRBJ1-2	CSASTGVGYGYTF	TGCAGTGCTAGTACTGGGGTGGGTTATGGCTACACCTTC
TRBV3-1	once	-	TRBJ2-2	CASSQVTPTGELFF	TGTGCCAGCAGCCAAGTGACTCCAACCGGGGAGCTGTTTTTT
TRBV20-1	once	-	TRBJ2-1	CSARSSAGSGEQFF	TGCAGTGCTAGATCTAGCGCGGGATCTGGAGAGCAGTTCTTC
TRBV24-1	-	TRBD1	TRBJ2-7	CATSDSTEGTGRSYEQYF	TGTGCCACCAGTGATTCGACGGAAGGGACAGGGAGGTCCTACGAGCAGTACTTC
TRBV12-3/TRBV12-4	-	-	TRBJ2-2	CASSFPGGELFF	TGTGCCAGCAGTTTCCCGGGCGGGGAGCTGTTTTTT
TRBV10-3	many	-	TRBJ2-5	CAISAVAHQETQYF	TGTGCCATCAGTGCCGTGGCTCATCAAGAGACCCAGTACTTC
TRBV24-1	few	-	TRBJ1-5	CATSDIDSNQPQHF	TGTGCCACCAGTGACATCGACAGCAATCAGCCCCAGCATTTT
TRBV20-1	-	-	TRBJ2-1	CSARDRLGAIYNEQFF	TGCAGTGCTAGAGATCGATTAGGGGCGATCTACAATGAGCAGTTCTTC
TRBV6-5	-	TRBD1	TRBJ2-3	CASSSLGTGTTDTQYF	TGTGCCAGCAGTTCCCTCGGGACAGGGACCACAGATACGCAGTATTTT
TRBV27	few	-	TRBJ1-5	CASSFGTDSNQPQHF	TGTGCCAGCAGTTTCGGGACGGATAGCAATCAGCCCCAGCATTTT
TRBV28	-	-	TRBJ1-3	CASSFGGLSSGNTIYF	TGTGCCAGCAGTTTTGGCGGGCTGAGCTCTGGAAACACCATATATTTT
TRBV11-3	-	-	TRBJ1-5	CASSLHPGPGVRPQHF	TGTGCCAGCAGCTTACACCCTGGGCCCGGGGTAAGACCCCAGCATTTT
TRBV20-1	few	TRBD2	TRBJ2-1	CSASSGTSGSLSSYNEQFF	TGCAGTGCTAGCTCCGGGACTAGCGGGAGTTTAAGCTCCTACAATGAGCAGTTCTTC
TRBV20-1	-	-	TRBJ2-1	CSAYPSGTKGKEQFF	TGCAGTGCTTACCCCTCCGGGACCAAGGGGAAAGAGCAGTTCTTC
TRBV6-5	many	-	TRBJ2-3	CASRTFQGIPDTQYF	TGTGCCAGCAGAACGTTTCAGGGAATCCCCGATACGCAGTATTTT
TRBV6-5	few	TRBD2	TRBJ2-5	CASSYSRLAGGETQYF	TGTGCCAGCAGTTACTCGCGCCTAGCGGGAGGAGAGACCCAGTACTTC
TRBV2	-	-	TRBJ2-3	CASTLTSDTQYF	TGTGCCAGCACTCTTACCTCAGATACGCAGTATTTT
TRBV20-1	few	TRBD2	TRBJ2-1	CSAPRGGRNNEQFF	TGCAGTGCTCCCCGGGGCGGGAGGAACAATGAGCAGTTCTTC
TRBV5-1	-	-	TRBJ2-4	CASSLQAGSKNIQYF	TGCGCCAGCAGCTTACAGGCTGGGTCCAAAAACATTCAGTACTTC
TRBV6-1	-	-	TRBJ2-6	CASSGAAGANVLTF	TGTGCCAGCAGCGGGGCCGCTGGGGCCAACGTCCTGACTTTC
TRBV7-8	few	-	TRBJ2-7	CASTLESGSGYEQYF	TGTGCCAGCACCCTAGAGAGCGGCTCAGGCTACGAGCAGTACTTC
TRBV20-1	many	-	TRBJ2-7	CSARDEYEQYF	TGCAGTGCTAGAGATGAGTACGAGCAGTACTTC
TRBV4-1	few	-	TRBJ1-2	CASSQGFTGLGNYGYTF	TGCGCCAGCAGCCAGGGATTTACAGGCCTCGGTAACTATGGCTACACCTTC
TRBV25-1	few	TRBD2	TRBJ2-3	CASSSPGLAGADTQYF	TGTGCCAGCAGTTCCCCGGGACTAGCGGGAGCAGATACGCAGTATTTT
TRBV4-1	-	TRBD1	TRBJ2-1	CASSQGQLSYNEQFF	TGCGCCAGCAGCCAGGGACAGCTGTCCTACAATGAGCAGTTCTTC
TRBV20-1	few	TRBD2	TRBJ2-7	CSARDVGTSRGEQYF	TGCAGTGCTAGAGATGTTGGGACTAGCAGGGGCGAGCAGTACTTC
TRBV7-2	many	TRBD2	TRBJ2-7	CASSLVFTAGATTEQYF	TGTGCCAGCAGCTTAGTATTTACGGCGGGAGCTACTACCGAGCAGTACTTC
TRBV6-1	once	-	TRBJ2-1	CASSLPDSLQFF	TGTGCCAGCAGCCTACCGGACTCGTTGCAGTTCTTC
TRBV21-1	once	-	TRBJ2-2	CASNKGGEGQGARITGELFF	TGTGCCAGCAACAAAGGGGGAGAGGGACAGGGGGCGCGAATCACCGGGGAGCTGTTTTTT
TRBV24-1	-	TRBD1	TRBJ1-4	CATSDRDSTNEKLFF	TGTGCCACCAGTGATAGGGACAGCACTAATGAAAAACTGTTTTTT
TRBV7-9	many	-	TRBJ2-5	CASSLNGGETQYF	TGTGCCAGCAGCTTAAACGGAGGAGAGACCCAGTACTTC
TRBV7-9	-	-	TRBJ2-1	CASSSRRETGNEQFF	TGTGCCAGCAGCTCCAGGCGGGAAACGGGCAATGAGCAGTTCTTC
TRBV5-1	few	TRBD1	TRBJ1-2	CASSLDSTGVIGYTF	TGCGCCAGCAGCTTGGATTCGACAGGGGTTATTGGCTACACCTTC
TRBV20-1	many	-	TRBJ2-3	CSASSPSTDTQYF	TGCAGTGCTAGTTCACCTAGCACAGATACGCAGTATTTT
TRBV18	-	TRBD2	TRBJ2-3	CASSPNRGLAGTDTQYF	TGTGCCAGCTCACCAAACCGAGGTCTAGCGGGCACAGATACGCAGTATTTT
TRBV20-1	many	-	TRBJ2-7	CSAHPAQGYEQYF	TGCAGTGCCCACCCCGCACAGGGCTACGAGCAGTACTTC
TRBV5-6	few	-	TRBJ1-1	CASSLSGGVTEAFF	TGTGCCAGCAGCTTGTCGGGGGGAGTCACTGAAGCTTTCTTT
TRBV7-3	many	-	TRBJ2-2	CASSPTPYTGELFF	TGTGCCAGCAGCCCGACACCTTACACCGGGGAGCTGTTTTTT
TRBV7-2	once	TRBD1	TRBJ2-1	CASSPTQGALYNEQFF	TGTGCCAGCAGCCCCACTCAGGGGGCCCTCTACAATGAGCAGTTCTTC
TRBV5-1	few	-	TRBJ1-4	CASSLNSHNEKLFF	TGCGCCAGCAGCTTGAACAGTCATAACGAAAAACTGTTTTTT
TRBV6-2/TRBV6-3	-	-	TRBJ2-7	CASSYSGPSYEQYF	TGTGCCAGCAGTTACTCTGGTCCTTCCTACGAGCAGTACTTC
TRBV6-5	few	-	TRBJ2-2	CASRGADTGELFF	TGTGCCAGCCGGGGGGCGGACACCGGGGAGCTGTTTTTT